This record concerns one T cell receptor beta chain sequence. Its antigen is unknown. Assay used: immunoSEQ multiplex PCR; TCRdb lists only in-frame clones, some missing. The sample yields approximately 110,000 clones, about 88% seen once. The donors were in the roughly 120-subject validation cohort; that cohort was separate from the roughly 730-subject first cohort. Germline loops: CDR1 MNHEY, CDR2 SVGAGI. This CDR3 is 14 amino acids long. V shed 0 bases and J shed 0 bases, with 4 bases lying between them. The data stem from a study of cytomegalovirus exposure and HLA in healthy donors. Looking at the study overall: In a later analysis, it was reported that the roughly 120 validation repertoires had been produced on the same platform as the 500 to 850 repertoires belonging to the first cohort.

General study findings and limits: According to a subsequent analysis, TCR clusters from the first cohort were inclined to appear together in the 90 to 150 validation repertoires. TCR beta chains numbering about 160 were designated cytomegalovirus-associated.

V and J are TRBV6-5 and TRBJ2-3, with D hard to call. The specimen sequenced was PBMCs. The sequence was collected from a woman younger than 30 in good health and CMV-seronegative. CDR3 amino acids: CASSYSFSTDTQYF. The CDR3 DNA reads TGTGCCAGCAGTTACTCCTTTAGCACAGATACGCAGTATTTT.